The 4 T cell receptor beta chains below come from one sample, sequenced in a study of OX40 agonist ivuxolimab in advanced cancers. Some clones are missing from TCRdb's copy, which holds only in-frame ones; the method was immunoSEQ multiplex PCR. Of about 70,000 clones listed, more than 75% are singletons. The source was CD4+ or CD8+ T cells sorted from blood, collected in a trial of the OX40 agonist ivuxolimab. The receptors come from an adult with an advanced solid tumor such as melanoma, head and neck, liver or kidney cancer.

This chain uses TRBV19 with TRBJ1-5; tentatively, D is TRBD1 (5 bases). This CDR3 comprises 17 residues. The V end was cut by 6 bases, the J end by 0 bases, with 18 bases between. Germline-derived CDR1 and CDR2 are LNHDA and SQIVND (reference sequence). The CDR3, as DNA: TGTGCCAGTAGCCCATACTCAGGGAGTTATAGCAATCAGCCCCAGCATTTT. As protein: CASSPYSGSYSNQPQHF.

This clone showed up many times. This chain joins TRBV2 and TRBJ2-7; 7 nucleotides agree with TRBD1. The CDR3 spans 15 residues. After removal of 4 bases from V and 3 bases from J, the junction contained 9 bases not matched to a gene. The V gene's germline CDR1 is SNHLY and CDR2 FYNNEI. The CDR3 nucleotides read TGTGCCAGCAGTGCCCTGCCGGGACAGATCTACGAGCAGTACTTC. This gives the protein CASSALPGQIYEQYF.

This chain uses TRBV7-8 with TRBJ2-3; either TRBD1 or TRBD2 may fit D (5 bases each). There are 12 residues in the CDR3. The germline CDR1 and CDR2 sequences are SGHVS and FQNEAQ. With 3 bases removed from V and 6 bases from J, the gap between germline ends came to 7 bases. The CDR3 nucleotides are TGTGCCAGCAGCTTGTGGGGGGATACGCAGTATTTT. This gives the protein CASSLWGDTQYF.

The CDR3 DNA follows: TGTGCCAGCAGTTTGGGACTGGGACTAGCGGGAATCAACACCGGGGAGCTGTTTTTT. This sequence encodes CASSLGLGLAGINTGELFF. The chain uses TRBV27 and TRBJ2-2; TRBD2 matches 13 bases. The CDR3 loop spans 19 amino acids. V shed 3 bases and J 2 bases; nucleotides not matched to a gene: 9. Per germline, CDR1 MNHEY and CDR2 SMNVEV (reference sequence).